This T cell receptor beta chain was found in a study of CD8 T cells in ankylosing spondylitis. TCRdb used MiXCR to reprocess the 5' RACE reads, holding one entry per CDR3 protein. The sample carries 90,000 to 100,000 distinct CDR3 sequences, about 8% recorded once. This clonotype was counted many times. This CDR3 spans 12 amino acids. Germline V gene data show CDR1 as MNHEY and CDR2 as SVGEGT. V lost 6 bases, J lost 5 bases, and 10 bases lay in between. The chain combines TRBV6-2 or TRBV6-3 with TRBJ1-1; TRBD1 is a possible D gene (5 bases). This TCR was sampled from a male donor with ankylosing spondylitis or in good health (not recorded which). Sample: blood, either unsorted or a sorted T cell fraction (not recorded which). Written as DNA, the CDR3 is TGTGCCAGCAGGGGGGGACTGACTGAAGCTTTCTTT. Protein sequence: CASRGGLTEAFF.